Many counts were recorded for the clone carrying this T cell receptor (beta chain). Its target is not known. The V and J ends lost 1 base and 0 bases, in that order; junction bases with no gene match: 6. This CDR3 spans 17 amino acids. Germline V gives CDR1 LNHNV, CDR2 YYDKDF (reference sequence). The data originate from a study of molecular identifiers for immune sequencing clone quantification. Study information: Replicate experiments divided RNA from roughly 20,000 or 100,000 naive CD8 cells into five parts and sequenced four. Findings and limits, study-wide: Highly expanded clone sizes could be underestimated by identical TCR molecules sharing a barcode. Single-cell amounts of spiked Jurkat TCR RNA were reportedly detectable among over 750,000 naive cells.

TCRdb reanalysed the PCR reads using MiXCR and keeps one entry per CDR3 protein. The sample has some 41,000 distinct CDR3 sequences; about 18% are singletons. Based on a CD8+CD4-CCR7+CD45RA+ profile, naive CD8 T cells were sorted. The chain combines TRBV15 with TRBJ2-5; TRBD1 agrees at 9 bases. This clonotype was sampled from a human donor in good health. Some libraries in this study had Jurkat cell RNA spiked in. Sequenced input: naive CD8+ T cells from blood, with Jurkat cell RNA spiked in. Subset: FACS-sorted CD8+CD4-CCR7+CD45RA+ naive T cells. The CDR3 is CATSRVPGTGYQETQYF. The CDR3 bases are TGTGCCACCAGCAGAGTTCCCGGGACAGGGTACCAAGAGACCCAGTACTTC. Full variable domain (remainder filled in from reference TRBV15 and TRBJ2-5): DAMVIQNPRYQVTQFGKPVTLSCSQTLNHNVMYWYQQKSSQAPKLLFHYYDKDFNNEADTPDNFQSRRPNTSFCFLDIRSPGLGDTAMYLCATSRVPGTGYQETQYFGPGTRLLVL.